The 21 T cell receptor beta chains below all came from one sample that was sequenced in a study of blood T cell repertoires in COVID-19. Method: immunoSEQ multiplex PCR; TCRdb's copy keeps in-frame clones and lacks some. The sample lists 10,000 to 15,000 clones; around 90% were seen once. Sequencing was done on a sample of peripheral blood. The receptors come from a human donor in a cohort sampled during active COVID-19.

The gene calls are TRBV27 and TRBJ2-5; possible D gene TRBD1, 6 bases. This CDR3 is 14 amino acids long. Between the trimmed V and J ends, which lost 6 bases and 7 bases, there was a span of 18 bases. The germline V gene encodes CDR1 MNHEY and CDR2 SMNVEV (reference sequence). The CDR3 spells CASRGRTVLRTQYF. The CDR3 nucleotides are TGTGCCAGCAGAGGCAGGACAGTTTTACGGACCCAGTACTTC.

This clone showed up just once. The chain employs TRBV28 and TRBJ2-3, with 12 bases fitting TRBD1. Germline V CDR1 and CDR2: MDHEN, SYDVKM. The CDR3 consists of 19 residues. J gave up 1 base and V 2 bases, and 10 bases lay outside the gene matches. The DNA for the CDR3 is TGTGCCAGCAGTTTACCCTCGGGACAGGGGGCGCAGCGCACAGATACGCAGTATTTT. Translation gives CASSLPSGQGAQRTDTQYF.

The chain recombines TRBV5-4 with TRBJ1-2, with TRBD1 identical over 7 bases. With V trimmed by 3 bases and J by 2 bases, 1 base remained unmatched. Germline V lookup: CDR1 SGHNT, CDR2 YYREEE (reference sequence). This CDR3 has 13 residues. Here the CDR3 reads CASSSTGNYGYTF. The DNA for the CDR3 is TGTGCCAGCAGCTCGACAGGGAACTATGGCTACACCTTC.

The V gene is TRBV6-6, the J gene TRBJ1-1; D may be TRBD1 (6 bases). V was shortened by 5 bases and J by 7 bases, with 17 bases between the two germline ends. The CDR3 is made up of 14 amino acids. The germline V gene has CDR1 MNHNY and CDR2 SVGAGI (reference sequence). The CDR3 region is CASSPPRGADEAFF. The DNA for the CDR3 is TGTGCCAGCAGTCCACCCCGGGGGGCGGATGAAGCTTTCTTT.

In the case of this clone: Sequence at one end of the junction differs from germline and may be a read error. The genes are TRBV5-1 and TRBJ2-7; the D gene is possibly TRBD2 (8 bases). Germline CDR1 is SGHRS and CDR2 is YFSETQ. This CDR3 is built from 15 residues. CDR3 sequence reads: CASNLDGQAGGEQYF. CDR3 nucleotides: TGCGCCAGCAACTTGGACGGACAGGCGGGGGGCGAGCAGTACTTC.

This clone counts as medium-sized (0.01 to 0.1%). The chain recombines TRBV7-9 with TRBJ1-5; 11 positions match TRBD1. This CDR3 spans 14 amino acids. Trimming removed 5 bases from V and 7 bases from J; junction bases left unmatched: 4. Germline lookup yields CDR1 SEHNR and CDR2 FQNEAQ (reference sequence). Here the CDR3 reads CASSRTGGDQPQHF. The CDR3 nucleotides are TGTGCCAGCAGCCGGACAGGGGGCGACCAGCCCCAGCATTTT. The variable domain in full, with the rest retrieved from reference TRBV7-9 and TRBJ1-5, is DTGVSQNPRHKITKRGQNVTFRCDPISEHNRLYWYRQTLGQGPEFLTYFQNEAQLEKSRLLSDRFSAERPKGSFSTLEIQRTEQGDSAMYLCASSRTGGDQPQHFGDGTRLSIL.

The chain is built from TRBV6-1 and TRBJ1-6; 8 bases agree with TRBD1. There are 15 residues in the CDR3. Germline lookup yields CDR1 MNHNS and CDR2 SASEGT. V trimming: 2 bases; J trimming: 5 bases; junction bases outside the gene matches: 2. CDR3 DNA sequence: TGTGCCAGCAGTGAACAGACAGGGGATAATTCACCCCTCCACTTT. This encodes CASSEQTGDNSPLHF.

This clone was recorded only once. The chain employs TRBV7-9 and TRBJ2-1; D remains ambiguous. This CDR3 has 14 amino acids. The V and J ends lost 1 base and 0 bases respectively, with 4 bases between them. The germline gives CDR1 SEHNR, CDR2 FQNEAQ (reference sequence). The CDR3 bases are TGTGCCAGCAGCTTAGGACTCTCCTACAATGAGCAGTTCTTC. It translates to CASSLGLSYNEQFF.

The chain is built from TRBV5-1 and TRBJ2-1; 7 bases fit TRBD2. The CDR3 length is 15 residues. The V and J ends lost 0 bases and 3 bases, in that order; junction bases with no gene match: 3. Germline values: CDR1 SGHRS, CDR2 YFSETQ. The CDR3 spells CASSLEPSGYNEQFF. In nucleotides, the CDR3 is TGCGCCAGCAGCTTGGAACCTAGCGGCTACAATGAGCAGTTCTTC.

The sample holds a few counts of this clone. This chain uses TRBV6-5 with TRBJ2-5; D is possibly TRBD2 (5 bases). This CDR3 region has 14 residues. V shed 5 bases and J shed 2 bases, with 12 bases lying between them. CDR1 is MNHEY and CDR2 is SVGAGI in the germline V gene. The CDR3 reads CASSPGRVQETQYF. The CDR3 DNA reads TGTGCCAGCAGTCCTGGGAGAGTACAAGAGACCCAGTACTTC.

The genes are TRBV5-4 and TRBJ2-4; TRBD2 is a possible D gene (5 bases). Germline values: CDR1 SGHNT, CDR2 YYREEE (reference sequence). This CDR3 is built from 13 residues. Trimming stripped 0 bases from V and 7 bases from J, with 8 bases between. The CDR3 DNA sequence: TGTGCCAGCAGCTTGGGGACTGCGAACATTCAGTACTTC. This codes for CASSLGTANIQYF.

CDR3 amino acids: CSASTGTGTITQYF. The DNA for the CDR3 is TGCAGTGCTAGTACCGGGACAGGGACCATTACACAGTATTTT. The chain carries TRBV20-1 and TRBJ2-3, with TRBD1 matching 9 bases. Germline-derived CDR1 and CDR2 are DFQATT and SNEGSKA (reference sequence). The CDR3 is made up of 14 amino acids. With 3 bases clipped from V and 12 bases from J, the junction kept 13 bases outside the gene matches.

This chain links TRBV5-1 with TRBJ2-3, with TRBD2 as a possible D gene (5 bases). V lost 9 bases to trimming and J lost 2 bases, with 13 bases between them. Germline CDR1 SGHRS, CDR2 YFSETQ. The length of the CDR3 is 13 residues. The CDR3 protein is CATRAGVTDTQYF. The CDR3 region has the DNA TGCGCCACCCGAGCCGGGGTCACAGATACGCAGTATTTT.

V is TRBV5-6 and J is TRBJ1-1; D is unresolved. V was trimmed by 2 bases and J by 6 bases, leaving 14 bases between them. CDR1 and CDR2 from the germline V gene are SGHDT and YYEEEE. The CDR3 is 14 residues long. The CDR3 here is CASSFGIGDSEAFF. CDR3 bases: TGTGCCAGCAGCTTCGGTATAGGAGACTCTGAAGCTTTCTTT.

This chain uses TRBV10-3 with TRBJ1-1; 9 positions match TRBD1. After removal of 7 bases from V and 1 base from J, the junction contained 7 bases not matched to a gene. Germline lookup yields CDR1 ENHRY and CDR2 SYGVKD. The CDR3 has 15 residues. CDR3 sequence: CAITREDRGNTEAFF. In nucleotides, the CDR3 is TGTGCCATCACCAGAGAGGACAGGGGGAACACTGAAGCTTTCTTT.

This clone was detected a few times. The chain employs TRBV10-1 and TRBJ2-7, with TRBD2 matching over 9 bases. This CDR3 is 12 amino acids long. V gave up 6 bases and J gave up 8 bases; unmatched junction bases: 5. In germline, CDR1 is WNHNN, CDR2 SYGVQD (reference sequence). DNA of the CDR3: TGCGCCAGCAGGGGATCTAGCGGGAAGCAGTACTTC. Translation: CASRGSSGKQYF.

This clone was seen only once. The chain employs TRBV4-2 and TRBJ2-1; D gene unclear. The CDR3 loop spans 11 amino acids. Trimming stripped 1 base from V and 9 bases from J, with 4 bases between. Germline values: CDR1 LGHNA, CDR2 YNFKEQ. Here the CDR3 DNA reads TGTGCCAGCAGCCAAGCGGGTGAGCAGTTCTTC. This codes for CASSQAGEQFF.

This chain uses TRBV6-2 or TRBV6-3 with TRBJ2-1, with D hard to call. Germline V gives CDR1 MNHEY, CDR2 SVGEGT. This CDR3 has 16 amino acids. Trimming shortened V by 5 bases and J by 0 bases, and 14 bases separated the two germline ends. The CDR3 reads CASSRPSRSSYNEQFF. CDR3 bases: TGTGCCAGCAGTCGACCTTCGCGGAGCTCCTACAATGAGCAGTTCTTC.

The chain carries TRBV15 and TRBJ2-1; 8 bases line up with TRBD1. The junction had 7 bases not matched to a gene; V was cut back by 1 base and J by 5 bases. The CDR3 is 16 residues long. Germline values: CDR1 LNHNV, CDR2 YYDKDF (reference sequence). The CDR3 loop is CATSRAAGGTDNEQFF. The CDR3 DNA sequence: TGTGCCACCAGCAGAGCGGCAGGGGGCACAGACAATGAGCAGTTCTTC.

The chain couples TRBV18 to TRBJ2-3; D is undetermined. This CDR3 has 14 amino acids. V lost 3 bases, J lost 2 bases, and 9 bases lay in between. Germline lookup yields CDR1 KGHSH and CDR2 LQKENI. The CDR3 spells CASSPSSLTDTQYF. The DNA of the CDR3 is TGTGCCAGCTCACCGTCAAGCCTCACAGATACGCAGTATTTT.

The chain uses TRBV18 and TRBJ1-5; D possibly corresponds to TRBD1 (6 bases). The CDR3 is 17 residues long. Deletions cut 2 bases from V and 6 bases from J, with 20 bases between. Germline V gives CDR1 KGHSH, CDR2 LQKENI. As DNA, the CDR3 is TGTGCCAGCTCACCATCGGTTTCAGGGGTTGGAGGTCAGCCCCAGCATTTT. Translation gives CASSPSVSGVGGQPQHF.